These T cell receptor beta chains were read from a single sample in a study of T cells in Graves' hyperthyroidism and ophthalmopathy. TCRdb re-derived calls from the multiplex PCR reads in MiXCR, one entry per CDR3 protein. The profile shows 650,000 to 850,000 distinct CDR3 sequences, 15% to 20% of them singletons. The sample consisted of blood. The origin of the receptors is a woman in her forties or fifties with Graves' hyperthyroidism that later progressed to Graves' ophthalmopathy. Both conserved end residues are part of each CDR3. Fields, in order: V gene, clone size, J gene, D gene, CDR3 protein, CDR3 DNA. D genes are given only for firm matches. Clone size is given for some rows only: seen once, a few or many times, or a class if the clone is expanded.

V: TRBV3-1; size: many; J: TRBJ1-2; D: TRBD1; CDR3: CASSPGQGHGYTF; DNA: TGTGCCAGCAGCCCGGGACAGGGGCATGGCTACACCTTC
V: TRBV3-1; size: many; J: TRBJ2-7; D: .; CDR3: CASSQEPGRLTYEQYF; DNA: TGTGCCAGCAGCCAAGAACCGGGACGGTTGACCTACGAGCAGTACTTC
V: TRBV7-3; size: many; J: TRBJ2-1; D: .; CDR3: CASSPSGGDFNEQFF; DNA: TGTGCCAGCAGCCCTAGTGGGGGAGACTTTAATGAGCAGTTCTTC
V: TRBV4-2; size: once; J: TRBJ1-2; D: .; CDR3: CASSQDAGTNYGYTF; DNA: TGTGCCAGCAGCCAAGATGCCGGCACCAACTATGGCTACACCTTC
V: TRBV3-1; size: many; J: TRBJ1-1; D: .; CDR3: CASSQDIYTEAFF; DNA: TGTGCCAGCAGCCAAGATATTTACACTGAAGCTTTCTTT
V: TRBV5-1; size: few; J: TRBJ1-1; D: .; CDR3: CASSLETRPPLDTEAFF; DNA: TGCGCCAGCAGCTTGGAAACAAGGCCCCCTTTGGACACTGAAGCTTTCTTT
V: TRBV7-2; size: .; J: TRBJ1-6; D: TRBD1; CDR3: CASSPQATGNNSPLHF; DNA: TGTGCCAGCAGCCCACAAGCGACAGGGAACAATTCACCCCTCCACTTT
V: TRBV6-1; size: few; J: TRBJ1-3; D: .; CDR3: CASSRTESGNTIYF; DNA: TGTGCCAGCAGTCGGACAGAGTCTGGAAACACCATATATTTT
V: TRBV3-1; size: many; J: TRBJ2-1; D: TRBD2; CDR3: CASSLTRLAGIYNEQFF; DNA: TGTGCCAGCAGCCTTACACGACTAGCGGGAATTTACAATGAGCAGTTCTTC
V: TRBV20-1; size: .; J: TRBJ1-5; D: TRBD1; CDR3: CSAGQGGGNQPQHF; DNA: TGCAGTGCTGGACAGGGGGGTGGCAATCAGCCCCAGCATTTT
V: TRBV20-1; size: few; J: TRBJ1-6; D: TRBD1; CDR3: CSAWTGQYNSPLHF; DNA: TGCAGTGCATGGACAGGCCAGTATAATTCACCCCTCCACTTT
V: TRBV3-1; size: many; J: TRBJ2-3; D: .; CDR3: CASSQGGPTTSRDTQYF; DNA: TGTGCCAGCAGCCAAGGCGGTCCTACGACCTCTCGAGATACGCAGTATTTT
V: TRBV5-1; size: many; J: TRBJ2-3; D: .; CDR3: CASSWGTDTQYF; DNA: TGCGCCAGCAGCTGGGGCACAGATACGCAGTATTTT
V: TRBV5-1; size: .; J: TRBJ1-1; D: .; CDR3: CASSVDIFTEAFF; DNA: TGTGCCAGCAGCGTGGACATTTTCACTGAAGCTTTCTTT
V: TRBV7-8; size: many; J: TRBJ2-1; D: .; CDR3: CASSSGGGGTLYNEQFF; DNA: TGTGCCAGCAGCTCGGGAGGAGGGGGGACCCTCTACAATGAGCAGTTCTTC
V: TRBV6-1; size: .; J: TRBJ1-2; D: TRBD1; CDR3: CASSEEGDRGYGYTF; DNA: TGTGCCAGCAGTGAAGAGGGGGACAGGGGATATGGCTACACCTTC
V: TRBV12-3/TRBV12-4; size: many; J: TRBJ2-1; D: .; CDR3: CASSWGRRNEQFF; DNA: TGTGCCAGCAGTTGGGGACGGAGGAATGAGCAGTTCTTC
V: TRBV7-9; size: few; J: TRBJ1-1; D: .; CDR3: CASSLGDLGPYSDPTEAFF; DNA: TGTGCCAGCAGCTTAGGGGATTTGGGACCCTACTCGGACCCCACTGAAGCTTTCTTT
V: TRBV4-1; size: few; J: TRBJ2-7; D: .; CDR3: CASSLRLGPYEQYF; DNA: TGCGCCAGCAGCCTCCGACTAGGACCCTACGAGCAGTACTTC
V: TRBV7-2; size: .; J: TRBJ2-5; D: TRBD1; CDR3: CASSRRDRVETQYF; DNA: TGTGCCAGCAGCAGAAGGGACAGGGTAGAGACCCAGTACTTC